This T cell receptor (beta chain) was recorded in a study of regulatory T cells in long-lasting Graves disease. Noted time point: newly diagnosed GD, antithyroid drugs for less than 3 months. PBMC-extracted RNA yielded the TCR library. CDR1 and CDR2 from the germline V gene are SQVTM and ANQGSEA. V was shortened by 7 bases and J by 1 base, with 13 bases between the two germline ends. This CDR3 has 13 residues. Study-wide results and caveats: Persistent disease preferred TRBV28, TRBJ1-2 and TRBJ2-5; new disease, TRBV20-1 and TRBJ2-1.

This clonotype was seen many times. Its antigen is not identified. Researchers made TCR beta libraries by using iRepertoire HTBI primers and running Arm-PCR on CDR3 regions. TCRdb re-called the multiplex PCR reads through MiXCR, storing one row per CDR3 protein. Counted here are some 490,000 distinct CDR3 sequences, more than 10% occurring once; the ten biggest clones make up roughly 9.3%. This sample was also put to use in a study of T cells in Graves' hyperthyroidism and ophthalmopathy.

This receptor was taken from a young woman with Graves disease. This chain links TRBV29-1 with TRBJ1-1; D may be TRBD1 (6 bases). The sample in question was peripheral blood mononuclear cells (PBMCs), obtained at new diagnosis, from a patient treated with antithyroid drugs. CDR3 loop: CSAIGQKNTEAFF. The CDR3 DNA sequence: TGCAGCGCCATAGGACAGAAGAACACTGAAGCTTTCTTT.